This TCR beta chain stems from a study of T cells in Graves' hyperthyroidism and ophthalmopathy. Overall study results and limits: With a median lead of around 6.7 months before onset, the model predicted ophthalmopathy. Peripheral blood also featured most of the thyroid clonotypes expanded above 0.001. Ophthalmopathy cases were set apart from stable hyperthyroidism by a 13 V-J model.

Template material for amplifying TCR beta CDR3 regions consisted of RNA transcripts. Researchers ran a first-round RT-PCR on the TCR CDR3 using the HTBI primer set. TCRdb called the multiplex PCR reads again in MiXCR, with one record for every CDR3 protein. The profile shows around 620,000 distinct CDR3 sequences, 12% to 15% of them singletons. This clonotype was detected a few times. What it binds is not known. The V segment lost 2 bases and the J segment 3 bases; nucleotides outside the gene matches: 7. This CDR3 spans 15 amino acids. Per the germline V gene, CDR1 is SGHRS and CDR2 is YFSETQ. Any patient presenting with uncontrolled infection, other autoimmune disease, pregnancy or lactation was left out.

The specimen was blood. The source is a woman in her late teens or twenties with Graves' ophthalmopathy. V gene TRBV5-1 combines with J gene TRBJ1-2; 7 bases agree with TRBD1. CDR3 in amino acids: CASSFRTGGDYGYTF. The CDR3 region has the DNA TGCGCCAGCAGCTTTCGGACAGGCGGGGACTATGGCTACACCTTC.